A selection of T cell receptor beta chains follows, all from one sample in a study of CD8+ T cells in alopecia areata. Profiled with immunoSEQ multiplex PCR; TCRdb holds only in-frame clones, not every one. The sample carries around 200,000 clones, around 60% recorded once. Here the sequenced sample was CD8+ T cells sorted from blood, taken at week 24, from a patient treated with tofacitinib. The receptors originated from a human donor with alopecia areata. The CDR3 runs from the conserved cysteine through the conserved F or W.

TRBV5-6 | CASSWGTDTQYF
TRBV7-9 | CASSLLLGARTEAFF
TRBV9 | CASSAFDGASTDTQYF
TRBV30 | CAWGPIGGVADTQYF
TRBV10-2 | CASSGNYEQYF
TRBV29-1 | CSVIDTGELFF
TRBV13 | CASSTAGQGGNEKLFF
TRBV4-1 | CASSQSAEAFF
TRBV13 | CASRTGIEAFF
TRBV7-2 | CASSLADRGQETQYF
TRBV29-1 | CSVEWGRIIQETQYF
TRBV29-1 | CSVDPGDVQPQHF
TRBV7-9 | CASSSGDPNQPQHF
TRBV6-5 | CASRQTGGQETQYF
TRBV5-6 | CASTLGNEQFF
TRBV7-9 | CASSLGFEKLFF
TRBV5-6 | CASSGGRDWETQYF
TRBV4-1 | CASSQRQNTEAFF
TRBV5-6 | CASSLGTGSFRELFF
TRBV25-1 | CASSEFSRTGELFF
TRBV13 | CASSPRGGAEQYF
TRBV7-7 | CASSKGQGGVQETQYF
TRBV13 | CASSGHSGETQYF
TRBV7-9 | CASSRETGQYLGGYTF
TRBV30 | CAWSSGGSNQPQHF
TRBV10-3 | CAIRGTGYGYTF
TRBV29-1 | CSVEDREGRYTF
TRBV5-1 | CASSPSEYWTDTQYF
TRBV1 | CTSSIRDGTREAFF
TRBV19 | CASSITGLRSDTQYF
TRBV7-8 | CASSLAGTGQETQYF
TRBV19 | CASQGAHEQFF
TRBV5-1 | CASSWTSGGIYNEQFF
TRBV27 | CASSPNSYLAGKSQYF
TRBV2 | CASSADRGRAYEQYF